What follows is one T cell receptor beta chain and its context. The data stem from a study of T cell changes during pregnancy in multiple sclerosis. Profiled with immunoSEQ multiplex PCR; TCRdb holds only in-frame clones, not every one. The top ten hold around 1.6% of the sample, which has 44,000 or so clones, roughly nine tenths seen once. Per germline, CDR1 LGHNA and CDR2 YNFKEQ. V gave up 0 bases and J gave up 3 bases, with 8 bases separating them. The CDR3 totals 15 residues. The sample was peripheral blood, taken in the first trimester of pregnancy. V is TRBV4-2 and J is TRBJ2-2; a weak D match, TRBD2 (5 bases). This clonotype was sampled from a female donor in good health, enrolled as a control in a pregnancy study. The CDR3 DNA reads TGTGCCAGCAGCCAAGATGCCGGGGACACCGGGGAGCTGTTTTTT. Translation: CASSQDAGDTGELFF.